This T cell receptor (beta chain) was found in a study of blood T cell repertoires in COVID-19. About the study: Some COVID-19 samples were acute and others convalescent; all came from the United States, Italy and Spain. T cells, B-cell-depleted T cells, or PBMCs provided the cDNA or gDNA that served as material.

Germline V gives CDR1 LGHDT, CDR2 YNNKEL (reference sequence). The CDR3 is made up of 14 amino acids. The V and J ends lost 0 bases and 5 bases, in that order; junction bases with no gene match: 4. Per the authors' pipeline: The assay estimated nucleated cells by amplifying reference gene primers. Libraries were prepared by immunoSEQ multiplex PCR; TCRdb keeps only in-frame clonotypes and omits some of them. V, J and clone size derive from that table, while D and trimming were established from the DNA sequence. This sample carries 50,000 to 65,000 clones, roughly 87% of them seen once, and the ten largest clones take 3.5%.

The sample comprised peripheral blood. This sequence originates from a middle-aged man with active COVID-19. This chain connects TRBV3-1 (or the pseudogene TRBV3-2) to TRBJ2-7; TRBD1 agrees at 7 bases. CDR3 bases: TGTGCCAGCAGCCAAGAACAGGGGTCCCACGAGCAGTACTTC. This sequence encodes CASSQEQGSHEQYF.